This entry lists 15 T cell receptor beta chains sequenced from one sample in a study of identical twins' blood T cells. Each CDR3 protein gets one entry after TCRdb re-called the 5' RACE reads with MiXCR. This sample yields hundreds of thousands of distinct CDR3 sequences, of which roughly 28% are seen a single time; around 5.6% belongs to the top ten. Sequenced: PBMCs. The receptors originated from a woman aged 18-49 years in good health.

This clonotype was recorded a few times. The rearrangement links TRBV2 to TRBJ2-1; weak D call: TRBD2 (5 bases). V lost 3 bases and J lost 8, with 11 bases in between. This CDR3 comprises 13 residues. Germline CDR1 SNHLY, CDR2 FYNNEI. CDR3 nucleotides: TGTGCCAGCAGTGATGCCGCACTAGATGAGCAGTTCTTC. Translated, it gives CASSDAALDEQFF.

The J gene is TRBJ2-5, the V gene TRBV6-4, with 7 nucleotides matching TRBD2. V gave up 9 bases and J gave up 7 bases; unmatched junction bases: 11. The CDR3 length is 13 residues. The V gene's germline CDR1 is MRHNA and CDR2 SNTAGT. The CDR3 is CASPTSAQGTQYF. In DNA form, the CDR3 reads TGTGCCAGTCCCACTAGCGCTCAGGGGACCCAGTACTTC.

The chain recombines TRBV6-8 with TRBJ2-7; D call uncertain. The germline V gene has CDR1 MNHGY and CDR2 SAAAGT. Trimming removed 6 bases from V and 2 bases from J, with 20 bases in between. There are 16 residues in the CDR3. For the CDR3, the DNA is TGTGCCAGCAGGCTAGTCTTTCGGAGTCAGACCTACGAGCAGTACTTC. Protein product: CASRLVFRSQTYEQYF.

This chain joins TRBV5-1 and TRBJ1-3; TRBD1 matches at 7 bases. Germline trimming cut 3 bases from V and 6 bases from J; bases unmatched to any gene: 9. This CDR3 region has 15 residues. Germline CDR1 is SGHRS and CDR2 is YFSETQ. The CDR3 is CASSSGDRDENTIYF. CDR3 coding DNA: TGCGCCAGCAGCTCGGGTGACAGGGACGAAAACACCATATATTTT. Using reference TRBV5-1 and TRBJ1-3 for the parts outside the CDR3, the full variable domain is KAGVTQTPRYLIKTRGQQVTLSCSPISGHRSVSWYQQTPGQGLQFLFEYFSETQRNKGNFPGRFSGRQFSNSRSEMNVSTLELGDSALYLCASSSGDRDENTIYFGEGSWLTVV.

J is TRBJ1-2 and V is TRBV12-3 or TRBV12-4, with D possibly being TRBD1 (5 bases). The CDR3 has 15 residues. Trimming took off 6 bases at V and 0 bases at J, with 14 bases between the two ends. The DNA of the CDR3 is TGTGCCAGCAGCTACACAATGACAGCTAACTATGGCTACACCTTC. This sequence encodes CASSYTMTANYGYTF.

This chain links TRBV5-1 with TRBJ1-2; 8 bases are shared with TRBD1. The CDR3 runs 14 residues. V shed 4 bases, J shed 5 bases, and the junction held 7 bases outside the gene matches. In germline, CDR1 is SGHRS, CDR2 YFSETQ. The CDR3 loop is CASSQTGEMYGYTF. The CDR3, as DNA: TGCGCCAGCAGCCAGACAGGGGAAATGTATGGCTACACCTTC.

In its sample, this clonotype was seen many times. The chain employs TRBV29-1 and TRBJ1-5; D gene ambiguous. Trimming took off 4 bases at V and 5 bases at J, with 12 bases between the two ends. CDR3 length: 13 residues. Germline assignment: CDR1 SQVTM and CDR2 ANQGSEA. CDR3 amino acids: CSVVWGGDQPQHF. CDR3 nucleotides: TGCAGCGTTGTGTGGGGTGGAGATCAGCCCCAGCATTTT.

The chain has TRBV6-5 and TRBJ2-2; possible D gene TRBD1, 5 bases. This CDR3 is 15 amino acids long. The V end was cut by 5 bases, the J end by 4 bases, with 14 bases between. The germline gives CDR1 MNHEY, CDR2 SVGAGI. CDR3 coding DNA: TGTGCCAGCAGTCAACAAGGGGCCGGCACCGGGGAGCTGTTTTTT. Translated, it gives CASSQQGAGTGELFF.

In regard to this clonotype: This may be a read error, as it is one base from a much larger clone. The chain couples TRBV29-1 to TRBJ2-7, with D possibly matching TRBD1 (6 bases). Trimming left V 2 bases short and J 8 bases short, with 13 bases between. The CDR3 sequence is 12 residues long. Germline CDR1 reads SQVTM; CDR2 reads ANQGSEA. The CDR3: CSVEWDMGQQYF. CDR3 bases: TGCAGCGTTGAATGGGACATGGGACAGCAGTACTTC.

V gene TRBV7-2 combines with J gene TRBJ2-1; TRBD2 agrees at 12 bases. Germline CDR1 reads SGHTA; CDR2 reads FQGNSA. The junction had 8 bases not matched to a gene; V was cut back by 3 bases and J by 2 bases. The length of the CDR3 is 18 residues. DNA of the CDR3: TGTGCCAGCAGCTTGAAGACTAGCGGGAGTATAACCTACAATGAGCAGTTCTTC. Translating it yields CASSLKTSGSITYNEQFF.

This clonotype was seen at least ten times. The chain links TRBV2 to TRBJ1-2; D is unclear. CDR1 is SNHLY, CDR2 FYNNEI, per germline. Trimming stripped 9 bases from V and 8 bases from J, with 10 bases between. The CDR3 is made up of 10 amino acids. This chain's CDR3 is CASRGRGYTF. CDR3 sequence (DNA): TGTGCCAGTCGAGGCCGAGGCTACACCTTC.

V is TRBV5-1 and J is TRBJ2-3; weak D call: TRBD1 (6 bases). The V end lost 5 bases, the J end lost 0 bases, and 13 bases lay between the germline ends. CDR3 length: 15 residues. The V gene's germline CDR1 is SGHRS and CDR2 YFSETQ. The CDR3 region has the DNA TGCGCCAGCAGTCGGGACACCGGGAGCACAGATACGCAGTATTTT. Protein sequence: CASSRDTGSTDTQYF.

A remark on this clonotype: A read error may produce the germline difference seen at one junction end. CDR3 nucleotide sequence: TGTGCCAGCAGCTTAGGGGGGACAGCAAGGAATGAGCATTTCTTC. Protein product: CASSLGGTARNEHFF. The rearrangement joins TRBV11-2 to TRBJ2-1, with 7 bases aligning to TRBD1. Per the germline V gene, CDR1 is SGHAT and CDR2 is FQNNGV. This CDR3 contains 15 residues.

V usage is TRBV3-1 and J usage is TRBJ1-6; D is unresolved. The V gene's germline CDR1 is LGHDT and CDR2 YNNKEL (reference sequence). Between the trimmed V and J ends, which lost 0 bases and 10 bases, there was a span of 4 bases. The CDR3 extends over 12 amino acids. CDR3 coding DNA: TGTGCCAGCAGCCAAGAGGGATCACCCCTCCACTTT. Its protein is CASSQEGSPLHF.

This chain links TRBV3-1 with TRBJ2-1, with D possibly TRBD2 on 5 matching bases. Per the germline V gene, CDR1 is LGHDT and CDR2 is YNNKEL (reference sequence). V lost 2 bases and J 0 bases, leaving 8 bases between the germline ends. The CDR3 has 15 amino acids. Here the CDR3 DNA reads TGTGCCAGCAGCCAACCGAGCGGCTCCTACAATGAGCAGTTCTTC. It translates to CASSQPSGSYNEQFF.